The 5 T cell receptor beta chains below were found in one sample sequenced in a study of blood T cell repertoires in COVID-19 (dated by TCRdb to 2018 to 2020). The method behind the library was the immunoSEQ multiplex PCR assay. TCRdb holds this immuneACCESS table with in-frame rearrangements only. Some clones are missing; in checked studies, unresolved V genes explain under half, and the rest has no known cause. For this sample there are some 260,000 clones; 88% appear just once. The ten largest clones take up 0.95% to 1% of the sample. The material sequenced was peripheral blood. The receptors derive from a middle-aged woman who had recovered from COVID-19.

J is TRBJ2-1 and V is TRBV6-4, with 11 bases identical to TRBD2. The ends lost 3 bases at V and 10 bases at J; junction bases unmatched: 8. Germline V gene sequence: CDR1 MRHNA, CDR2 SNTAGT. The CDR3 has 15 residues. In DNA, the CDR3 is TGTGCCAGCAGTGAGATAGCGGGAGGGTCCGGGGAGCAGTTCTTC. It is translated as CASSEIAGGSGEQFF.

The chain recombines TRBV6-5 with TRBJ1-1; possible D gene TRBD1, 5 bases. Trimming cost V 6 bases and J 5 bases, with 16 bases left between them. The CDR3 is made up of 14 amino acids. CDR1 is MNHEY, CDR2 SVGAGI, per germline. The CDR3 sequence: CASSPLGDSTEAFF. The CDR3 nucleotides are TGTGCCAGCAGCCCGTTAGGGGATTCGACTGAAGCTTTCTTT.

This chain uses TRBV21-1 with TRBJ2-7; the D call of TRBD2 is as the table states it, not checked on the DNA. TRBV21-1 is a pseudogene segment. The CDR3 spans 14 residues. The chain's CDR3 is CASSKALPSYEQYV. The CDR3 bases are TGTGCCAGCAGCAAAGCGCTACCCTCCTACGAGCAGTACGTC.

The chain recombines TRBV7-2 with TRBJ1-5, with unresolved D. V was cut by 1 base and J by 2 bases, with 15 bases left in between. Germline V CDR1 and CDR2: SGHTA, FQGNSA. The CDR3 runs to 17 residues. The DNA of the CDR3 is TGTGCCAGCAGCTTAGACCCGGGAGGTGAGCGCAATCAGCCCCAGCATTTT. Its protein is CASSLDPGGERNQPQHF.

V is TRBV6-2 or TRBV6-3 and J is TRBJ2-6; 7 nucleotides align to TRBD1. The CDR3 sequence is 17 residues long. Germline V gives CDR1 MNHEY, CDR2 SVGEGT. Trimming removed 7 bases from V and 0 bases from J; junction bases left unmatched: 9. The CDR3 nucleotides read TGTGCCAGCACCCCAGGGGGTGGGAGCTCTGGGGCCAACGTCCTGACTTTC. This gives the protein CASTPGGGSSGANVLTF.